This T cell receptor beta chain came from a study of cytomegalovirus exposure and HLA in healthy donors. Study as a whole: There were fewer than 130 million unique TCR beta sequences, drawn from about 179 million T cells, in an earlier analysis.

The PCR contained 60 Vbeta and 13 Jbeta primers. Assay: immunoSEQ multiplex PCR; the TCRdb copy retains only in-frame clones and omits some. The table lists fewer than 250,000 clones, roughly 85% of them singletons. The CDR3 loop spans 11 amino acids. The germline V gene has CDR1 SEHNR and CDR2 FQNEAQ (reference sequence). Trimming pared 5 bases from V and 4 bases from J, leaving 6 bases between. The clonotype was recovered from a male donor in good health and CMV-seronegative. The sequenced sample consisted of PBMCs. V gene TRBV7-9 combines with J gene TRBJ2-7; no firm D call. The CDR3 region is CASSTQYEQYF. The CDR3 nucleotides are TGTGCCAGCAGCACTCAATACGAGCAGTACTTC.